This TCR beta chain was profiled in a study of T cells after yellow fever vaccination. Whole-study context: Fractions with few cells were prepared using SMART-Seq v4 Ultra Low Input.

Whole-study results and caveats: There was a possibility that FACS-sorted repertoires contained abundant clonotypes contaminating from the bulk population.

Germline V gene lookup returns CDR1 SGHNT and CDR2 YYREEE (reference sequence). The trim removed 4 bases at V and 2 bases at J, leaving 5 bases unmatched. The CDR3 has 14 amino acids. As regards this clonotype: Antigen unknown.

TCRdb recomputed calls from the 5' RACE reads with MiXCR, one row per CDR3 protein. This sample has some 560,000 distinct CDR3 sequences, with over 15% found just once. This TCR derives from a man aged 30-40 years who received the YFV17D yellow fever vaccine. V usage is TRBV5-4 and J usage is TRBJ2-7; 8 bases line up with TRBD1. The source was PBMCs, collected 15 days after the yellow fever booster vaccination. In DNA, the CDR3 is TGTGCCAGCAGCGGACAGGGAACAACCTACGAGCAGTACTTC. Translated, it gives CASSGQGTTYEQYF.